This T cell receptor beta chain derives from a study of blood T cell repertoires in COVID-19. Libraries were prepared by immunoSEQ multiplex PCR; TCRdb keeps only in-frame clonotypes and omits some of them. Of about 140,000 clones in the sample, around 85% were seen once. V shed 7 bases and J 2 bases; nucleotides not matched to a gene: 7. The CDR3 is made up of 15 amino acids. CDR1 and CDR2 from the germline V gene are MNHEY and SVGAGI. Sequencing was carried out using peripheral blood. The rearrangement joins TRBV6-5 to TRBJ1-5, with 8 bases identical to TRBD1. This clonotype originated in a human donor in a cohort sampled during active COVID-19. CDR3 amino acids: CASIFLDRGNQPQHF. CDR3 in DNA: TGTGCCAGCATTTTCCTGGACAGGGGCAATCAGCCCCAGCATTTT.